The 10 T cell receptor beta chains given below trace back to one sample, sequenced in a study of low-dose radiotherapy and immunotherapy resistance in tumors. The time point was: after trial treatment. The treatment: LDRT plus nivolumab, ipilimumab, low-dose cyclophosphamide and aspirin (RACIN trial). Alpha and beta chains were covered, as first-strand cDNA relied on TRAV- and TRBV-specific primers. TCR amplification used roughly 18 PCR cycles, a constant-region primer and a V-primer adapter. MiXCR, run by TCRdb on the reads, gives a single entry per CDR3 protein. This repertoire shows under 90,000 distinct CDR3 sequences, about 17% found once; its top ten account for approximately 1.5%. Sequencing used PBMCs, obtained after low-dose radiotherapy plus immunotherapy. Receptors originate from a male donor with prostate cancer.

In its sample, this clonotype was seen many times. CDR3 loop: CASSQVVNTEAFF. The CDR3 DNA sequence: TGTGCCAGCTCACAAGTGGTGAACACTGAAGCTTTCTTT. This chain connects TRBV18 to TRBJ1-1; D ambiguous. Trimming removed 4 bases from V and 0 bases from J, with 6 bases in between. CDR3 size: 13 residues. In germline, CDR1 is KGHSH, CDR2 LQKENI.

The sample holds a few counts of this clonotype. The genes are TRBV28 and TRBJ1-5, with 7 bases matching TRBD1. The J segment lost 6 bases and the V segment lost 8 bases, leaving 1 base of the junction unmatched. This CDR3 spans 11 amino acids. CDR1 MDHEN and CDR2 SYDVKM come from the germline V gene. CDR3 sequence: CASGDSQPQHF. CDR3 bases: TGTGCCAGCGGGGACAGTCAGCCCCAGCATTTT.

The table lists this clonotype with many counts. The rearrangement uses TRBV13 and TRBJ2-6; D perhaps matches TRBD2 (7 bases). V was trimmed by 6 bases and J by 0 bases, leaving 15 bases between them. The germline gives CDR1 PRHDT, CDR2 FYEKMQ (reference sequence). CDR3 size: 17 residues. The CDR3 region has the DNA TGTGCCAGCAGAAGGGACACGGGGGGCTCTGGGGCCAACGTCCTGACTTTC. It codes for CASRRDTGGSGANVLTF.

This clonotype was counted a few times. The V gene is TRBV6-6, the J gene TRBJ2-4, with TRBD1 matching over 8 bases. Germline CDR1 and CDR2: MNHNY and SVGAGI (reference sequence). This CDR3 has 18 residues. V was pared by 2 bases and J by 0 bases, with 9 bases of the junction left unmatched. The CDR3 nucleotides read TGTGCCAGCAGTTACCGGACAGGGCAGGGTGTAGCCAAAAACATTCAGTACTTC. It codes for CASSYRTGQGVAKNIQYF.

Many counts were recorded for this clonotype. J is TRBJ1-5 and V is TRBV12-3 or TRBV12-4; D might be TRBD1 (6 bases). V lost 5 bases, J lost 4 bases, and 12 bases lay in between. This CDR3 region has 14 residues. CDR3 loop: CASSPGGGNQPQHF. The DNA of the CDR3 is TGTGCCAGCAGTCCGGGAGGGGGAAATCAGCCCCAGCATTTT.

The table lists this clonotype with many counts. J is TRBJ2-1 and V is TRBV14; D possibly matches TRBD1 or TRBD2 (5 bases each). Trimming took 3 bases from V and 5 from J, leaving 17 bases between them. Per germline, CDR1 SGHDN and CDR2 FVKESK. The CDR3 is made up of 16 amino acids. The CDR3 DNA reads TGTGCCAGCAGCCAGAAGTCTTTCTGGGGACACAATGAGCAGTTCTTC. Translated, it gives CASSQKSFWGHNEQFF.

In this sample, this clonotype turned up many times. V is TRBV7-2 and J is TRBJ2-1; D tentatively fits TRBD1 or TRBD2 (5 bases each). The germline V gene has CDR1 SGHTA and CDR2 FQGNSA. The CDR3 contains 16 residues. V was shortened by 4 bases and J by 4 bases, with 17 bases between the two germline ends. The CDR3 sequence: CASSSMRGAFYNEQFF. The CDR3, as DNA: TGTGCCAGCAGCTCGATGAGGGGAGCATTTTACAATGAGCAGTTCTTC.

This clonotype was seen repeatedly, ten times or more. The junction shows a germline mismatch at one end, possibly a read error. The chain joins TRBV7-9 to TRBJ1-2; 7 nucleotides match TRBD1. Looked up from germline, CDR1 is SEHNR and CDR2 is FQNEAQ (reference sequence). The CDR3 consists of 12 residues. CDR3 in amino acids: CASSARDSSVGF. The CDR3 nucleotides read TGTGCCAGCAGCGCCCGGGACAGCTCCGTCGGCTTC.

In its sample, this clonotype was seen many times. The rearrangement joins TRBV20-1 to TRBJ2-1; 7 bases are shared with TRBD1. This CDR3 is 14 amino acids long. The ends lost 6 bases at V and 5 bases at J; junction bases unmatched: 10. Germline CDR1 and CDR2: DFQATT and SNEGSKA (reference sequence). CDR3 sequence (DNA): TGCAGTGCCCGAAGCCCCGGGACAGACAATGAGCAGTTCTTC. This encodes CSARSPGTDNEQFF.

To note about this clonotype: The limits of the CDR3 on the DNA are not certain, so only TCRdb's listed CDR3 is given. This chain connects TRBV7-9 to TRBJ2-3; TRBD2 was called by the table and not checked on the DNA. The CDR3 extends over 19 residues, inclusive of both ends. Germline assignment: CDR1 SEHNR and CDR2 FQNEAQ (reference sequence). CDR3 residues: CASSFYICSASKAADTQYF.